The sequence of this TCR beta chain was determined in a study of monozygotic twins with inflammatory bowel disease. Whole-study findings and limits: With others, IBD patients shared fewer clonotypes than healthy twins did, especially with disease activity. Variability in patient repertoires may have come partly from differing immunosuppressive treatments. Against healthy co-twins, IBD patients had lower TCRbeta diversity (measured by inverse Simpson).

Using the 5' RACE reads, TCRdb records one entry per CDR3 protein without DNA. This sample's table has fewer than 550,000 distinct CDR3 sequences. Concerning this clonotype itself: Its antigen is not known.

Investigators pulled total RNA out of whole blood and did not sort T cells. The sequenced sample was blood. This receptor was identified in a human donor with ulcerative colitis or Crohn's disease, or a healthy co-twin of an affected twin (not recorded which).

CDR3 in amino acids: CSVVGGAGDGYTF. The V call is TRBV29-1, the J call TRBJ1-2; TCRdb indicates TRBD1, and absent DNA this call remains unverified. The CDR3 has 13 residues. Per the germline V gene, CDR1 is SQVTM and CDR2 is ANQGSEA.